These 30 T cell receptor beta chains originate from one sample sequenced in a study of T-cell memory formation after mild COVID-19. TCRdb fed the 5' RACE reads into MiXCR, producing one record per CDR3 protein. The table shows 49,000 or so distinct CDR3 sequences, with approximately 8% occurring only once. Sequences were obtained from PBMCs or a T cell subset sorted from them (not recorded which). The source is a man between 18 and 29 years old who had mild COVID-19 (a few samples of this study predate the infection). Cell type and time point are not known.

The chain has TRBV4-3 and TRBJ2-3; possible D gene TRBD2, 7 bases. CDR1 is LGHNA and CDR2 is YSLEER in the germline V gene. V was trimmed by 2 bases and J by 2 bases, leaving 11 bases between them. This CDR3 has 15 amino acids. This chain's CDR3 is CASSQRGGPTDTQYF. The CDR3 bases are TGCGCCAGCAGCCAAAGGGGGGGACCCACAGATACGCAGTATTTT.

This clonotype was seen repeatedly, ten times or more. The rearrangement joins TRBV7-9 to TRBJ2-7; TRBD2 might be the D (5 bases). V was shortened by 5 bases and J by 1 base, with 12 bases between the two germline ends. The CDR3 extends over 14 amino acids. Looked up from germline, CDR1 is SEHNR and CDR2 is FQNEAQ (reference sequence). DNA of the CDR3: TGTGCCAGCAGCCCAACCCGGGGATCCTACGAGCAGTACTTC. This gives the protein CASSPTRGSYEQYF.

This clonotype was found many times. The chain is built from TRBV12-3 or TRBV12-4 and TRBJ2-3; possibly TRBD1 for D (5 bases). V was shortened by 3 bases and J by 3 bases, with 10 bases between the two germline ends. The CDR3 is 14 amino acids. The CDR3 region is CASSFQGMTDTQYF. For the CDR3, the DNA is TGTGCCAGCAGTTTCCAGGGTATGACAGATACGCAGTATTTT.

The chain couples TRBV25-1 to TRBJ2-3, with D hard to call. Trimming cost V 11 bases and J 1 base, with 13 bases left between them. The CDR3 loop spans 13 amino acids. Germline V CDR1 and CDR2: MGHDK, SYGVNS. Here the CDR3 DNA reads TGTGCCGGCATGAGTGCGGGCACAGATACGCAGTATTTT. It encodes CAGMSAGTDTQYF.

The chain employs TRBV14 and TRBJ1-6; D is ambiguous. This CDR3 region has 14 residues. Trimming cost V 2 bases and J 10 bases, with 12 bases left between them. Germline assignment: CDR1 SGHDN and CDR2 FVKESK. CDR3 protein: CASSQRRVESPLHF. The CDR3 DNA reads TGTGCCAGCAGCCAAAGGCGCGTGGAATCACCCCTCCACTTT.

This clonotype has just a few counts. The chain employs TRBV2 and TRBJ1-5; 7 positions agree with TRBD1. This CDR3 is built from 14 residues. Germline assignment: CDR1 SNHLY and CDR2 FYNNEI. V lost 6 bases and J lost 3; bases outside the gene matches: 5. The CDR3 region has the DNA TGTGCCAGCAGGGGGACAGCTAACAATCAGCCCCAGCATTTT. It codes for CASRGTANNQPQHF. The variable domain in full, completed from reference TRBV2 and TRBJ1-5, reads EPEVTQTPSHQVTQMGQEVILRCVPISNHLYFYWYRQILGQKVEFLVSFYNNEISEKSEIFDDQFSVERPDGSNFTLKIRSTKLEDSAMYFCASRGTANNQPQHFGDGTRLSIL.

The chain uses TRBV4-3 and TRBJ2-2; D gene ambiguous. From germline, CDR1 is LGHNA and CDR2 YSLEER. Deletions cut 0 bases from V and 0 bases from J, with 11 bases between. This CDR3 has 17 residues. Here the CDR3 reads CASSQDIRAANTGELFF. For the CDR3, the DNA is TGCGCCAGCAGCCAAGATATACGGGCAGCGAACACCGGGGAGCTGTTTTTT.

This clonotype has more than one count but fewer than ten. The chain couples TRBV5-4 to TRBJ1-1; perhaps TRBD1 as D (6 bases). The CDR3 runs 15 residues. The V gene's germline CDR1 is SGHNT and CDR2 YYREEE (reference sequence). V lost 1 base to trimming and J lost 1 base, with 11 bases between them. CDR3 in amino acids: CASSLIGGANTEAFF. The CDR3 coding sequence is TGTGCCAGCAGCTTGATCGGGGGCGCGAACACTGAAGCTTTCTTT.

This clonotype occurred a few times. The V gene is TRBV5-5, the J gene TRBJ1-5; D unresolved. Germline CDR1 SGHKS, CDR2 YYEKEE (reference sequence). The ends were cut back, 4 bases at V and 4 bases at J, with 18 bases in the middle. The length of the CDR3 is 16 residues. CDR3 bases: TGTGCCAGCAGCAACGAACTTGGTAGGGCGAATCAGCCCCAGCATTTT. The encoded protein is CASSNELGRANQPQHF.

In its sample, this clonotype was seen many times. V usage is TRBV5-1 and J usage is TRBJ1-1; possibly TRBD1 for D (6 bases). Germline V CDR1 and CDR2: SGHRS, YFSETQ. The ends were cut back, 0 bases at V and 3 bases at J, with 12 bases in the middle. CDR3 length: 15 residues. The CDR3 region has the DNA TGCGCCAGCAGCTTGGTGACATCAGGGGACACTGAAGCTTTCTTT. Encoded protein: CASSLVTSGDTEAFF.

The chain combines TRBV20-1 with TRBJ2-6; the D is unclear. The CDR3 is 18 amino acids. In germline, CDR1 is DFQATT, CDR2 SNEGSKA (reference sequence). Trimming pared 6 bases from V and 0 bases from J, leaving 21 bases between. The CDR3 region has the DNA TGCAGTGCCAAGAGGTCGGGCAATTACCTCTCTGGGGCCAACGTCCTGACTTTC. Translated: CSAKRSGNYLSGANVLTF.

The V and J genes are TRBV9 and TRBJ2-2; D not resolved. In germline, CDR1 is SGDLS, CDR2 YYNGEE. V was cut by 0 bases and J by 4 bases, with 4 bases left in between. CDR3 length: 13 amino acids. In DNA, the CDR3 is TGTGCCAGCAGCGTAGATGTCACCGGGGAGCTGTTTTTT. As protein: CASSVDVTGELFF.

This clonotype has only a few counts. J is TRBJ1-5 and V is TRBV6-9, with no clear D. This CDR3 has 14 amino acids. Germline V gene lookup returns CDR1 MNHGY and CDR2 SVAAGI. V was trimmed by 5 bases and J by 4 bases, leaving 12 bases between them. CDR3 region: CASSTLRSNQPQHF. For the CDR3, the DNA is TGTGCCAGCAGTACTCTAAGGTCAAATCAGCCCCAGCATTTT.

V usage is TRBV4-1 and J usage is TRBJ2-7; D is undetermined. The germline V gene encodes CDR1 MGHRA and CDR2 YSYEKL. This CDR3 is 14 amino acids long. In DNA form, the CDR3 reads TGCGCCAGCAGACAAGTGCGGAGCTCCTACGAGCAGTACGTC. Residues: CASRQVRSSYEQYV.

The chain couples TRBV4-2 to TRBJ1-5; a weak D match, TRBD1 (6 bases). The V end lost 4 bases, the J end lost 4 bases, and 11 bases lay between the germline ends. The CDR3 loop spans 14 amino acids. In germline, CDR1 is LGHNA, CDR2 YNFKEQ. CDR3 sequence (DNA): TGTGCCAGCAGCCCCGGACAGCCTAATCAGCCCCAGCATTTT. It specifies CASSPGQPNQPQHF.

The CDR3: CASSWGLAGDPYEQYF. For the CDR3, the DNA is TGTGCCAGCAGTTGGGGACTAGCGGGGGACCCCTACGAGCAGTACTTC. The V call is TRBV6-6, the J call TRBJ2-7, with 14 bases identical to TRBD2. After removal of 4 bases from V and 2 bases from J, the junction contained 4 bases not matched to a gene. CDR1 is MNHNY, CDR2 SVGAGI, per germline (reference sequence). This CDR3 spans 16 amino acids.

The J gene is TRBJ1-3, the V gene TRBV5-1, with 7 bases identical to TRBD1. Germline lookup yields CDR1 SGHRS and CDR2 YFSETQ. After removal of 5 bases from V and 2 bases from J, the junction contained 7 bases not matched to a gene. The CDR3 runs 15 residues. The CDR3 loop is CASRVSGQTGNTIYF. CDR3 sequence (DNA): TGCGCCAGCAGGGTCTCGGGACAGACTGGAAACACCATATATTTT.

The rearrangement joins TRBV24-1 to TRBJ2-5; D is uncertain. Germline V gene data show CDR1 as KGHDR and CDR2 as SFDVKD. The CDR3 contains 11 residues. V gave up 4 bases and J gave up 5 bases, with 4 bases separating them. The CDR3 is CATSETETQYF. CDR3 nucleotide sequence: TGTGCCACCAGTGAGACGGAGACCCAGTACTTC.

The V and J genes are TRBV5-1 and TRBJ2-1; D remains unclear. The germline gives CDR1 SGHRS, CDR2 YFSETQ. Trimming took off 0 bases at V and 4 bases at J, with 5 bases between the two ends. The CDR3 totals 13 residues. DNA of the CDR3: TGCGCCAGCAGCTTGGGGTGGTACAATGAGCAGTTCTTC. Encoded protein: CASSLGWYNEQFF.

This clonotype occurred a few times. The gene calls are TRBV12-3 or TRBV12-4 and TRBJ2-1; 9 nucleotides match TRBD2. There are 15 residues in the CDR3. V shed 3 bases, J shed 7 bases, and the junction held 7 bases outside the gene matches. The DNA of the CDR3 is TGTGCCAGCAGTTTTTTCCTAGCGGGGAAAAATGAGCAGTTCTTC. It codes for CASSFFLAGKNEQFF.

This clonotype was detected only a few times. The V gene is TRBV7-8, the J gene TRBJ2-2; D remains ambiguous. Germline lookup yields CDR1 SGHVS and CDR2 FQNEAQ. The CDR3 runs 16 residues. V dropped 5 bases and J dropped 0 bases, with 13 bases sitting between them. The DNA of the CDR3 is TGTGCCAGCAGCCCAGTAGGTGGGACGAACACCGGGGAGCTGTTTTTT. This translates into CASSPVGGTNTGELFF.

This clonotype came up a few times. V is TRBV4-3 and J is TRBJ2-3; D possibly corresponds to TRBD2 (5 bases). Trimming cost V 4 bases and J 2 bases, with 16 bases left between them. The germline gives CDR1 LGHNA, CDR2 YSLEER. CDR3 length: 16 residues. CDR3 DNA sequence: TGCGCCAGCAGCCGCGGCCCGAGGGCCCTCACAGATACGCAGTATTTT. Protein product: CASSRGPRALTDTQYF.

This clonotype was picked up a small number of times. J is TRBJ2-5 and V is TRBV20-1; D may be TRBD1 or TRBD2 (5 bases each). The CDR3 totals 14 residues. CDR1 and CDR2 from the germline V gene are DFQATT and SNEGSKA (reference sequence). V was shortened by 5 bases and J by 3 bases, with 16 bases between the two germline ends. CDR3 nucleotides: TGCAGTGCTCTGGGACCGCGACACAAAGAGACCCAGTACTTC. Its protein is CSALGPRHKETQYF.

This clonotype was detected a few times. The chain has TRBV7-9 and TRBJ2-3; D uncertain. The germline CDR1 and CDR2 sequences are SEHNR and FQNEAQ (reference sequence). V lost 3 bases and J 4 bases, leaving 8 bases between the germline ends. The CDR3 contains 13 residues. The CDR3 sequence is CASSFMGSDTQYF. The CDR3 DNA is TGTGCCAGCAGCTTCATGGGGTCAGATACGCAGTATTTT. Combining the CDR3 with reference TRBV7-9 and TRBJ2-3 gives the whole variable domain DTGVSQNPRHKITKRGQNVTFRCDPISEHNRLYWYRQTLGQGPEFLTYFQNEAQLEKSRLLSDRFSAERPKGSFSTLEIQRTEQGDSAMYLCASSFMGSDTQYFGPGTRLTVL.

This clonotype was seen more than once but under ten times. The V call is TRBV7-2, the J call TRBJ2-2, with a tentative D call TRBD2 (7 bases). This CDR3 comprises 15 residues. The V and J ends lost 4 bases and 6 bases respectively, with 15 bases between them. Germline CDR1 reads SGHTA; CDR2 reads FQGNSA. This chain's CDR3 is CASSSLPGGSGELFF. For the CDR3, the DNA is TGTGCCAGCAGCTCGCTTCCGGGGGGCTCCGGGGAGCTGTTTTTT. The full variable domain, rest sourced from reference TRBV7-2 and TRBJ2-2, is GAGVSQSPSNKVTEKGKDVELRCDPISGHTALYWYRQSLGQGLEFLIYFQGNSAPDKSGLPSDRFSAERTGGSVSTLTIQRTQQEDSAVYLCASSSLPGGSGELFFGEGSRLTVL.

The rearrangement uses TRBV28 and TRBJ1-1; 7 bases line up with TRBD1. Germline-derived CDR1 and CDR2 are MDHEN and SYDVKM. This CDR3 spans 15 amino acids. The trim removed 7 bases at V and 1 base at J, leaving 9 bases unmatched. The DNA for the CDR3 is TGTGCCAGCACGCACAGGGGTGGGGCGAACACTGAAGCTTTCTTT. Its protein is CASTHRGGANTEAFF.

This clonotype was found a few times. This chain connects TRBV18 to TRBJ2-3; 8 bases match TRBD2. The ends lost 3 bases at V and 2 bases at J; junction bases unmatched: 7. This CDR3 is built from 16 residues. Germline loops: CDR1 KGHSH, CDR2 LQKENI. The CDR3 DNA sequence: TGTGCCAGCTCACCCGCGGCGGGGGGCCCCACAGATACGCAGTATTTT. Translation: CASSPAAGGPTDTQYF.

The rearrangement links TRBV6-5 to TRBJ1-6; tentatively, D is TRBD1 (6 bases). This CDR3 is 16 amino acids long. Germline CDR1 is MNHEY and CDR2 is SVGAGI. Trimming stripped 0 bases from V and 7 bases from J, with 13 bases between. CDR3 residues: CASSYSSTGPNSPLHF. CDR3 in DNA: TGTGCCAGCAGTTACTCTAGCACAGGGCCCAATTCACCCCTCCACTTT.

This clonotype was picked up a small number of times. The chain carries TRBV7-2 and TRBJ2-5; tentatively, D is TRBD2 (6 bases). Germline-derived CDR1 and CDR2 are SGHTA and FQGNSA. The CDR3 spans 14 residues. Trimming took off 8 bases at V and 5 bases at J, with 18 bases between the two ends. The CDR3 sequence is CASAPYRGGETQYF. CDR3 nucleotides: TGTGCCAGCGCCCCTTACCGGGGAGGTGAGACCCAGTACTTC.

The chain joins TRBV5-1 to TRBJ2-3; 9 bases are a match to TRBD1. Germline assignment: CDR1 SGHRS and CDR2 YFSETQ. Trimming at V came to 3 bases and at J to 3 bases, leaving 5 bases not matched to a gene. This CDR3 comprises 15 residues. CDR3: CASSYNGQGTDTQYF. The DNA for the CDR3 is TGCGCCAGCAGCTACAACGGACAGGGGACAGATACGCAGTATTTT. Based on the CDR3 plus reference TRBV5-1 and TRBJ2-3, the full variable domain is KAGVTQTPRYLIKTRGQQVTLSCSPISGHRSVSWYQQTPGQGLQFLFEYFSETQRNKGNFPGRFSGRQFSNSRSEMNVSTLELGDSALYLCASSYNGQGTDTQYFGPGTRLTVL.